A selection of T cell receptor beta chains follows, all from one sample in a study of HIV-infected patients and healthy controls. One entry per CDR3 protein results from TCRdb running MiXCR on the 5' RACE reads. In the table there are approximately 9,700 distinct CDR3 sequences, 5.2% of which are singletons. This specimen consisted of blood, obtained before antiretroviral therapy. Receptor source: an adult with HIV infection. CDR3s include the opening cysteine and the closing phenylalanine or tryptophan. Fields, in order: V gene, clone size, CDR3 protein. Only some rows state a clone size, as once, few, many or a class for expanded clones.

TRBV6-1 | many | CAASTPRDGRYEQYF
TRBV7-9 | many | CASSLSLARDTQYF
TRBV6-4 | medium-sized | CASSLGLSTYEQYF
TRBV30 | many | CASHGTGWANEQFF
TRBV7-6 | many | CASSLSGGTDTQYF
TRBV19 | medium-sized | CASSSTTYNEQFF
TRBV7-9 | many | CASSSTGTGNEQFF
TRBV12-3/TRBV12-4 | NA | CASSSQRGGTEAFF
TRBV29-1 | many | CSVEDGRPDEKLFF
TRBV30 | few | CAWRPQTGTGWYEQYF
TRBV18 | many | CASSPGSARDEQYF
TRBV5-1 | NA | CASSLGGGQGLMNTEAFF
TRBV29-1 | many | CSVEVGSTDTQYF
TRBV12-3/TRBV12-4 | many | CASSLTGTYSTDTQYF
TRBV15 | many | CATSRGREADTQYF
TRBV6-2/TRBV6-3 | medium-sized | CASSSWDTQYF
TRBV5-1 | medium-sized | CASKEPGTSTDTQYF
TRBV5-1 | many | CASSLGGLGNEQFF
TRBV27 | many | CASGEDTEAFF
TRBV5-1 | many | CASSSNRDYGYTF
TRBV4-2 | many | CASSQDGLVQETQYF
TRBV7-9 | many | CASRAPGTVPGELFF
TRBV12-3/TRBV12-4 | many | CASSGMSEQFF
TRBV7-2 | medium-sized | CASSKIGYEQFF
TRBV7-9 | NA | CASNRFQETQYF
TRBV24-1 | few | CATSDGGGSYGYTF
TRBV27 | many | CASSWGGSAAEAFF
TRBV4-1 | many | CASSQDPLEPYAEAFF
TRBV2 | few | CASSGDRGMNTEAFF
TRBV9 | NA | CASSVEQGSYNEQFF
TRBV7-9 | NA | CASSLASLAYEQYF
TRBV5-4 | many | CASSAELGNSYNEQFF
TRBV7-8 | NA | CASSSSPGLLIRSTDTQYF
TRBV5-6 | NA | CASSLMAGYNEQFF
TRBV3-1 | many | CASSLTGTEGNTIYF
TRBV11-2 | many | CASSFGRVDSGNTIYF
TRBV5-1 | many | CASSLYGEQYF
TRBV5-4 | medium-sized | CASSLGLPNTGELFF
TRBV10-2 | many | CASSEIAGGDASSYNEQFF
TRBV3-1 | once | CASSQSDRDPHEQYF
TRBV9 | many | CASSVVAGSLFYNEQFF
TRBV20-1 | medium-sized | CSARVNSVWQPQHF
TRBV6-6 | many | CASSLGLMNEQFF
TRBV6-2/TRBV6-3 | many | CASSYPTGPRALLEQYF
TRBV12-3/TRBV12-4 | many | CASRGQDQTQYF
TRBV7-2 | many | CASSLGTVRSYEQYF
TRBV24-1 | medium-sized | CATQGGGTGELFF
TRBV4-1 | NA | CASSQVRQGWNEQFF
TRBV12-3/TRBV12-4 | NA | CASSPTGPGELFF
TRBV24-1 | many | CATSAGGVGELFF
TRBV7-6 | medium-sized | CASSFVAGVPSTDTQYF
TRBV7-9 | many | CASSLGRNYEQYF
TRBV24-1 | many | CATSDFLDREGTQYF
TRBV5-1 | many | CASSLLPGTPYNEQFF
TRBV20-1 | few | CSARDRVGYNEQFF
TRBV28 | many | CASSQTGRELFF
TRBV9 | many | CASSAGGGAAYEQYF
TRBV20-1 | medium-sized | CSAREGKGTDTQYF
TRBV13 | few | CASSVQGSDTQYF